This T cell receptor beta chain was identified in a study of tumor-infiltrating lymphocytes in oesophageal squamous cell carcinoma. Each CDR3 protein gets one entry after TCRdb re-called the PCR reads with MiXCR. The table lists approximately 9,500 distinct CDR3 sequences, about 60% of them singletons. The V gene lost 4 bases and the J gene lost 2 bases, with 9 bases spanning the gap. The germline V gene encodes CDR1 SGHAT and CDR2 FQNNGV. The CDR3 is made up of 14 amino acids. The TCR was taken from a male donor with esophageal squamous cell carcinoma. The chain is built from TRBV11-2 and TRBJ1-3, with D unresolved. Sequenced: esophageal tumor tissue. CDR3 protein: CASSSASAGNTIYF. The DNA of the CDR3 is TGTGCCAGCAGCTCCGCTAGCGCTGGAAACACCATATATTTT.